The present entry profiles one TCR beta chain with its context. Antigen specificity is unknown. The source material, RNA transcripts, was used to amplify TCR beta CDR3 regions. An initial round of RT-PCR targeting the TCR CDR3 relied on the HTBI primer set. TCRdb used MiXCR to reprocess the multiplex PCR reads, holding one entry per CDR3 protein. The sample has roughly 500,000 distinct CDR3 sequences, about 22% seen once. This CDR3 contains 14 residues. V was shortened by 8 bases and J by 5 bases, with 18 bases between the two germline ends. Germline V gene data show CDR1 as MDHEN and CDR2 as SYDVKM. Exclusion of a patient resulted from uncontrolled infection, other autoimmune disease, pregnancy or lactation. Under 12 ml fresh peripheral blood yielded the PBMCs. The data were taken from a study of T cells in Graves' hyperthyroidism and ophthalmopathy. In the study overall: Once the initial diagnosis was made, peripheral blood was obtained before any treatment. Study results and limitations: Most clonotypes expanded in the thyroid (above 0.001) were also present in blood.

The chain is built from TRBV28 and TRBJ2-5; perhaps TRBD1 as D (7 bases). The source material was blood. The sequence was collected from a woman aged 70-85 years with Graves' ophthalmopathy. CDR3 protein: CASRLQGGRETQYF. CDR3 bases: TGTGCCAGCCGCCTCCAGGGGGGCCGGGAGACCCAGTACTTC.